The clone carrying this T cell receptor beta chain was detected only a few times. CDR1 and CDR2 (germline): SGHRS, YFSETQ. This CDR3 contains 15 residues. V lost 4 bases and J lost 2; bases outside the gene matches: 5. This sample was included in a study of blood T cells in healthy people across ages. Primers used in a second PCR of about 6 to 12 cycles were a sample-barcoded 5' primer and a J-beta primer mix. MiXCR was run by TCRdb on the 5' RACE reads, yielding one entry per CDR3 protein. The repertoire has approximately 850,000 distinct CDR3 sequences, 58% of them found once; the top ten carry roughly 20%.

J is TRBJ2-1 and V is TRBV5-1; 8 nucleotides line up with TRBD1. The sample was blood. This TCR derives from a man younger than 40 in good health. The CDR3 loop is CASSPGQGAYNEQFF. The CDR3, as DNA: TGCGCCAGCAGCCCAGGACAGGGAGCCTACAATGAGCAGTTCTTC.